This T cell receptor (beta chain) was obtained from a study of CD8 T cells in Susac syndrome. The RNA input was roughly 0.45 to 1 ug, and it was reverse transcribed with random hexamers. TCRdb reprocessed the immunoSEQ multiplex PCR reads via MiXCR and lists one record per CDR3 protein. The table includes about 190,000 distinct CDR3 sequences, around 95% detected once. Sequencing targeted TCR beta in blood CD8+ and CD4+ T cells. Healthy donors, matched for age and sex, constituted the control group. It was negative isolation that provided the CD8+ and CD4+ T cells, whereas TEMRA cells were enriched by FACS. This TCR was recovered from a human donor in good health. The sequenced sample consisted of CD4+ T cells from PBMCs.

The CDR3 sequence is CASSDARGTDQETQYF. In DNA form, the CDR3 reads TGCGCCAGCAGCGATGCAAGAGGGACAGACCAAGAGACCCAGTACTTC. The chain is built from TRBV4-1 and TRBJ2-5, with 7 bases aligning to TRBD1. The V and J ends lost 5 bases and 0 bases, in that order; junction bases with no gene match: 9. There are 16 residues in the CDR3. Germline CDR1 and CDR2: MGHRA and YSYEKL.